Each of the 16 T cell receptor beta chains below was sequenced from the same sample in a study of cytomegalovirus exposure and HLA in healthy donors. Primers for the PCR totalled 60 Vbeta and 13 Jbeta. Measured with immunoSEQ multiplex PCR; TCRdb has only the in-frame clones, and not every one. The table shows approximately 140,000 clones, with over 75% occurring only once. The sample was PBMCs. These receptor sequences come from a boy aged 10-17 years in good health and CMV-seronegative.

The CDR3 DNA reads TGTGCCAGTAGTCTCGTTCCCAGGGGGGATGAGCAGTTCTTC. Translation gives CASSLVPRGDEQFF. The chain carries TRBV19 and TRBJ2-1, with D perhaps TRBD1 (7 bases). Germline-derived CDR1 and CDR2 are LNHDA and SQIVND (reference sequence). Trimming shortened V by 5 bases and J by 8 bases, and 16 bases separated the two germline ends. The CDR3 contains 14 residues.

This sequence joins TRBV2 and TRBJ2-2; 14 bases align to TRBD2. The CDR3 length is 16 residues. Germline assignment: CDR1 SNHLY and CDR2 FYNNEI. With V trimmed by 4 bases and J by 8 bases, 6 bases remained unmatched. In DNA, the CDR3 is TGTGCCAGCAGTGGTAGACTAGCGGGGGGGCTTGGGGAGCTGTTTTTT. Translated, it gives CASSGRLAGGLGELFF.

V is TRBV27 and J is TRBJ1-1; the D gene is possibly TRBD1 (5 bases). V was trimmed by 5 bases and J by 5 bases, leaving 21 bases between them. The germline CDR1 and CDR2 sequences are MNHEY and SMNVEV (reference sequence). This CDR3 region has 16 residues. CDR3 region: CASSPVIRGRGTEAFF. CDR3 DNA: TGTGCCAGCAGTCCAGTGATTAGGGGTCGGGGGACTGAAGCTTTCTTT.

The rearrangement links TRBV7-3 to TRBJ2-3; TRBD2 matches 9 bases. V lost 5 bases, J lost 8 bases, and 11 bases stayed unmatched. CDR3 length equals 15 residues. Per the germline V gene, CDR1 is SGHTA and CDR2 is FQGTGA. Written as DNA, the CDR3 is TGTGCCAGCAGCCCAGGGGGACTAGCTCTTGTTACGCAGTATTTT. It encodes CASSPGGLALVTQYF. The full variable domain, with the rest looked up from reference TRBV7-3 and TRBJ2-3, is GAGVSQTPSNKVTEKGKYVELRCDPISGHTALYWYRQSLGQGPEFLIYFQGTGAADDSGLPNDRFFAVRPEGSVSTLKIQRTERGDSAVYLCASSPGGLALVTQYFGPGTRLTVL.

The chain recombines TRBV4-1 with TRBJ1-5; D is unclear. V lost 2 bases and J lost 3, with 14 bases in between. Looked up from germline, CDR1 is MGHRA and CDR2 is YSYEKL. This CDR3 spans 16 amino acids. CDR3 loop: CASSQTAGHNNQPQHF. The CDR3 nucleotides are TGCGCCAGCAGCCAAACGGCTGGGCACAACAATCAGCCCCAGCATTTT.

This chain connects TRBV4-3 to TRBJ2-5; TRBD2 might be the D (6 bases). Germline CDR1 and CDR2: LGHNA and YSLEER. The CDR3 spans 15 residues. The V and J ends lost 1 base and 2 bases respectively, with 11 bases between them. DNA for the CDR3: TGCGCCAGCAGCCAAGTCGGCGGGGCTCAAGAGACCCAGTACTTC. Translated, it gives CASSQVGGAQETQYF.

The chain has TRBV4-1 and TRBJ1-2; D perhaps matches TRBD1 (5 bases). V was trimmed by 4 bases and J by 11 bases, leaving 17 bases between them. CDR3 length equals 13 residues. The V gene's germline CDR1 is MGHRA and CDR2 YSYEKL. This CDR3 is CASSRGGRGGYTF. CDR3 DNA: TGCGCCAGCAGCCGCGGGGGACGCGGAGGGTACACCTTC.

The chain combines TRBV5-6 with TRBJ2-7; TRBD1 matches 8 bases. Germline V gene data show CDR1 as SGHDT and CDR2 as YYEEEE. After removal of 2 bases from V and 3 bases from J, the junction contained 4 bases not matched to a gene. This CDR3 spans 14 amino acids. The CDR3 nucleotides are TGTGCCAGCAGCTTAGGACAGGGAATCTACGAGCAGTACTTC. Translated, it gives CASSLGQGIYEQYF.

The chain has TRBV2 and TRBJ1-5, with D perhaps TRBD1 (6 bases). The CDR3 has 13 residues. CDR1 is SNHLY, CDR2 FYNNEI, per germline. V shed 4 bases and J shed 8 bases, with 12 bases lying between them. For the CDR3, the DNA is TGTGCCAGCAGTGGGGGGCGAACAGAGCCCCAGCATTTT. Encoded protein: CASSGGRTEPQHF.

The chain employs TRBV18 and TRBJ1-1; D is ambiguous. Germline loops: CDR1 KGHSH, CDR2 LQKENI. The CDR3 extends over 14 amino acids. The V gene lost 1 base and the J gene lost 5 bases, with 11 bases spanning the gap. The CDR3 nucleotides are TGTGCCAGCTCACCACGAGGCGGGGAGACTGAAGCTTTCTTT. Translated: CASSPRGGETEAFF.

V and J are TRBV29-1 and TRBJ2-1; D not certain. The V end was cut by 4 bases, the J end by 8 bases, with 6 bases between. Germline-derived CDR1 and CDR2 are SQVTM and ANQGSEA. The CDR3 contains 10 residues. Here the CDR3 DNA reads TGCAGCGTTGGAGTGGATGAGCAGTTCTTC. The encoded protein is CSVGVDEQFF.

The chain links TRBV15 to TRBJ2-1; D gene unclear. The CDR3 has 12 amino acids. V lost 1 base to trimming and J lost 10 bases, with 8 bases between them. Germline V gives CDR1 LNHNV, CDR2 YYDKDF (reference sequence). The CDR3 bases are TGTGCCACCAGCAGAGTTAGTGAAGAGCAGTTCTTC. It yields the protein CATSRVSEEQFF.

V gene TRBV4-2 combines with J gene TRBJ2-6, with D possibly matching TRBD1 (7 bases). The CDR3 runs to 17 residues. Trimming removed 7 bases from V and 0 bases from J, with 16 bases in between. Looked up from germline, CDR1 is LGHNA and CDR2 is YNFKEQ. The CDR3 DNA reads TGTGCCAGCATGACAGGGACTTTGACCTCTGGGGCCAACGTCCTGACTTTC. Translating gives CASMTGTLTSGANVLTF.

V is TRBV29-1 and J is TRBJ1-4; 9 nucleotides agree with TRBD1. The CDR3 loop spans 12 amino acids. Germline-derived CDR1 and CDR2 are SQVTM and ANQGSEA. The junction had 4 bases not matched to a gene; V was cut back by 6 bases and J by 8 bases. The CDR3 region is CSVTGGREKLFF. The CDR3, as DNA: TGCAGCGTCACAGGGGGCCGGGAAAAACTGTTTTTT.

For the CDR3, the DNA is TGTGCCAGCAGCTCGGGGAATCAAGAGACCCAGTACTTC. Its translation is CASSSGNQETQYF. The V call is TRBV11-3, the J call TRBJ2-5; D might be TRBD2 (5 bases). Between the trimmed V and J ends, which lost 4 bases and 2 bases, there was a span of 8 bases. The CDR3 runs 13 residues. Germline assignment: CDR1 SGHNT and CDR2 YENEEA.

The chain links TRBV27 to TRBJ1-1; D remains unclear. Trimming removed 5 bases from V and 1 base from J, with 5 bases in between. Germline loops: CDR1 MNHEY, CDR2 SMNVEV (reference sequence). The CDR3 is made up of 12 amino acids. This CDR3 reads CASSPGNTEAFF. Here the CDR3 DNA reads TGTGCCAGCAGTCCGGGGAACACTGAAGCTTTCTTT.